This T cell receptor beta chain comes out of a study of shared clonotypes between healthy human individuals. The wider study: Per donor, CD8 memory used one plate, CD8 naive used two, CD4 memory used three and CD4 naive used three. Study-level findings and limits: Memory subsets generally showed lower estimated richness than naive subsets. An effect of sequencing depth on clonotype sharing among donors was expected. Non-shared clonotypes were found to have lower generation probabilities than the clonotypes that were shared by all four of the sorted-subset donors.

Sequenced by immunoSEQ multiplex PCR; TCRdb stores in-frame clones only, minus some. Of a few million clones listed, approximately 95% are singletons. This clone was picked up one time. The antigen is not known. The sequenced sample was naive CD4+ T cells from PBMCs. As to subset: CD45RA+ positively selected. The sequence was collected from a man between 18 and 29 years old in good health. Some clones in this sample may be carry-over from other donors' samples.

CDR3: CASSLHNEQFF. DNA for the CDR3: TGTGCCAGCAGCCTACACAATGAGCAGTTCTTC. The chain couples TRBV5-8 to TRBJ2-1, with D hard to call. The CDR3 is 11 amino acids. The V gene lost 4 bases and the J gene lost 5 bases, with 4 bases spanning the gap. CDR1 is SGHTS and CDR2 is YDEGEE in the germline V gene.